This T cell receptor beta chain was identified during a study of Ad26.COV2.S vaccination and SARS-CoV-2 variants. Study-wide points: Reported post-vaccination CD8+ and CD4+ T cell responses to spike showed substantial breadth. Greater spike-specific TCR breadth was seen in vaccine recipients than in placebo recipients. Non-spike TCR breadth showed similarity between vaccine and placebo recipients.

Trimming left V 6 bases short and J 0 bases short, with 12 bases between. The V gene's germline CDR1 is SQVTM and CDR2 ANQGSEA. The CDR3 has 13 amino acids. Turning to this clone: Its cognate antigen is unknown.

Profiling relied on immunoSEQ multiplex PCR, and the TCRdb table lists in-frame clones only, not all of them. The sample lists about 320,000 clones, around 85% occurring once. Documented treatment: 19 received Ad26.COV2.S at low or high dose, single or two shots; 5 received placebo; per-sample allocation not given. Sampling happened 63 days after the first vaccine or placebo injection. Boston hosted the donor, who was an adult aged 18-55 years. The material sequenced was peripheral blood, taken in a trial of Ad26.COV2.S vaccine versus placebo. The gene calls are TRBV29-1 and TRBJ2-7; weak D call: TRBD1 (6 bases). The receptor was isolated from a person aged 18-60 years who received the Ad26.COV2.S COVID-19 vaccine or a placebo. This CDR3 reads CSVESGDSYEQYF. As DNA, the CDR3 is TGCAGCGTGGAATCAGGGGACTCCTACGAGCAGTACTTC.